The 15 T cell receptor beta chains in this list originate from one sample, sequenced in a study of blood T cell repertoires in COVID-19. Sequencing was performed with immunoSEQ multiplex PCR; in TCRdb, only in-frame clones are kept and a portion is missing. The table lists around 130,000 clones, approximately 87% of them singletons. Sequencing was done on a sample of peripheral blood. Receptors were obtained from a woman aged 45-59 years with acute or convalescent COVID-19.

The chain employs TRBV30 and TRBJ2-7; 9 positions match TRBD2. There are 12 residues in the CDR3. CDR1 is GTSNPN, CDR2 SVGIG, per germline (reference sequence). J gave up 9 bases and V 8 bases, and 11 bases lay outside the gene matches. The DNA of the CDR3 is TGTGCCCTCGGGCGGGAGGGCAAACGGCAGTACTTC. Protein: CALGREGKRQYF.

A single count supports this clone. The chain uses TRBV21-1 and TRBJ2-1; the table assigns TRBD1, which was not confirmed against the DNA. TRBV21-1 is assigned pseudogene status. This CDR3 region has 16 residues. The CDR3 bases are TGTGCCAGCACCTCTACGACAGGACACTCCTACAATGAGCAGTTCTTC. This gives the protein CASTSTTGHSYNEQFF.

This chain connects TRBV7-9 to TRBJ1-2; D uncertain. V was clipped by 5 bases and J by 4 bases, with 8 bases between them. The CDR3 extends over 12 amino acids. Germline CDR1 reads SEHNR; CDR2 reads FQNEAQ (reference sequence). The CDR3, as DNA: TGTGCCAGCAGCCAAGACATCTATGGCTACACCTTC. This translates into CASSQDIYGYTF.

The chain combines TRBV10-3 with TRBJ2-3; maybe TRBD2 (5 bases). The V and J ends lost 5 bases and 0 bases respectively, with 12 bases between them. The CDR3 has 15 residues. Germline V CDR1 and CDR2: ENHRY, SYGVKD. CDR3 sequence: CAISPRATSTDTQYF. In nucleotides, the CDR3 is TGTGCCATCAGTCCGAGGGCCACTAGCACAGATACGCAGTATTTT.

The rearrangement joins TRBV4-3 to TRBJ2-7; the match to TRBD1 covers 10 bases. The V gene end was trimmed by 0 bases and the J gene end by 4 bases; junction bases not matched to a gene: 0. CDR3 size: 14 residues. Germline V CDR1 and CDR2: LGHNA, YSLEER. For the CDR3, the DNA is TGCGCCAGCAGCCAAGAGGACAGGGGGTACGAGCAGTACTTC. Amino acid sequence: CASSQEDRGYEQYF.

For the CDR3, the DNA is TGCGCCAGCAGCTCCTCCGGGACACGCACCGGGGAGCTGTTTTTT. Protein sequence: CASSSSGTRTGELFF. The chain uses TRBV5-1 and TRBJ2-2; TRBD1 is a possible D gene (6 bases). The CDR3 contains 15 residues. The germline V gene has CDR1 SGHRS and CDR2 YFSETQ. Trimming shortened V by 3 bases and J by 4 bases, and 13 bases separated the two germline ends.

The gene calls are TRBV5-1 and TRBJ2-6; a weak D match, TRBD1 (5 bases). Germline V lookup: CDR1 SGHRS, CDR2 YFSETQ. V was clipped by 2 bases and J by 2 bases, with 20 bases between them. This CDR3 spans 19 amino acids. In DNA form, the CDR3 reads TGCGCCAGCAGCTTATCCAAGGGGATGTTTTTGACTGGGGCCAACGTCCTGACTTTC. It translates to CASSLSKGMFLTGANVLTF.

This chain joins TRBV19 and TRBJ2-4, with TRBD2 matching over 11 bases. V lost 5 bases and J lost 2; bases outside the gene matches: 14. CDR1 is LNHDA, CDR2 SQIVND, per germline (reference sequence). This CDR3 has 19 residues. CDR3 residues: CASSPQSVAGGPPKNIQYF. The CDR3 nucleotides are TGTGCCAGTAGTCCGCAGAGCGTAGCGGGGGGGCCACCCAAAAACATTCAGTACTTC.

This clone showed up just once. The genes are TRBV28 and TRBJ1-4; D ambiguous. Germline V gene lookup returns CDR1 MDHEN and CDR2 SYDVKM. V shed 3 bases and J shed 7 bases, with 12 bases lying between them. The CDR3 sequence is 14 residues long. The CDR3 DNA is TGTGCCAGCAGTTTGACGGGGTTCCCTGAAAAACTGTTTTTT. Its protein product is CASSLTGFPEKLFF.

V usage is TRBV30 and J usage is TRBJ2-3; 9 bases are shared with TRBD2. The CDR3 is 13 residues long. Trimming at V came to 3 bases and at J to 6 bases, leaving 4 bases not matched to a gene. Germline CDR1 is GTSNPN and CDR2 is SVGIG (reference sequence). CDR3: CAWRIAGVDTQYF. The CDR3, as DNA: TGTGCCTGGAGGATAGCGGGGGTCGATACGCAGTATTTT.

This chain joins TRBV6-5 and TRBJ1-4; TRBD1 agrees at 9 bases. The CDR3 loop spans 15 amino acids. J was trimmed by 3 bases and V by 8 bases; bases with no gene match: 7. Looked up from germline, CDR1 is MNHEY and CDR2 is SVGAGI. CDR3 DNA sequence: TGTGCCAGCTCGGACAGGGGCTGGTCTAATGAAAAACTGTTTTTT. The encoded protein is CASSDRGWSNEKLFF.

The V gene is TRBV19, the J gene TRBJ1-1; a possible D gene is TRBD1 (5 bases). The V gene's germline CDR1 is LNHDA and CDR2 SQIVND (reference sequence). Between the trimmed V and J ends, which lost 7 bases and 3 bases, there was a span of 12 bases. The CDR3 is 13 amino acids. CDR3 sequence (DNA): TGTGCCAGTACCCGGGGAGGGGACACTGAAGCTTTCTTT. This encodes CASTRGGDTEAFF. Combining the CDR3 with reference TRBV19 and TRBJ1-1 gives the whole variable domain DGGITQSPKYLFRKEGQNVTLSCEQNLNHDAMYWYRQDPGQGLRLIYYSQIVNDFQKGDIAEGYSVSREKKESFPLTVTSAQKNPTAFYLCASTRGGDTEAFFGQGTRLTVV.

This clone has only a few counts. The gene calls are TRBV5-1 and TRBJ2-7; 9 bases agree with TRBD1. The V segment lost 4 bases and the J segment 5 bases; nucleotides outside the gene matches: 13. Germline CDR1 and CDR2: SGHRS and YFSETQ. The CDR3 spans 16 residues. The CDR3 bases are TGCGCCAGCAGCCCGGAATTGGGGACAGGGTACCACGAGCAGTACTTC. It codes for CASSPELGTGYHEQYF.

The CDR3 DNA is TGTGCCAGCAGCCGGAGTTTCCAAGAGACCCAGTACTTC. This sequence encodes CASSRSFQETQYF. The chain links TRBV7-3 to TRBJ2-5, with D unresolved. CDR1 is SGHTA and CDR2 is FQGTGA in the germline V gene. CDR3 size: 13 residues. V lost 5 bases, J lost 1 base, and 8 bases lay in between. The whole variable domain, remainder taken from reference TRBV7-3 and TRBJ2-5, is GAGVSQTPSNKVTEKGKYVELRCDPISGHTALYWYRQSLGQGPEFLIYFQGTGAADDSGLPNDRFFAVRPEGSVSTLKIQRTERGDSAVYLCASSRSFQETQYFGPGTRLLVL.

The chain joins TRBV20-1 to TRBJ2-7, with TRBD2 identical over 7 bases. The CDR3 spans 12 residues. Germline values: CDR1 DFQATT, CDR2 SNEGSKA (reference sequence). After removal of 3 bases from V and 6 bases from J, the junction contained 5 bases not matched to a gene. As DNA, the CDR3 is TGCAGTGCTAGTATTTGGGAGGGCGAGCAGTACTTC. It codes for CSASIWEGEQYF.